Included here is one T cell receptor (beta chain) sequence, with context. This sample was included in a study of T cell responses to AZD1222 COVID-19 vaccine. CDR1 SEHNR and CDR2 FQNEAQ come from the germline V gene (reference sequence). Trimming removed 2 bases at V and 5 bases at J, with 10 bases between. The CDR3 is made up of 13 amino acids. The data were produced by immunoSEQ multiplex PCR, yet TCRdb's version contains in-frame clones alone and is incomplete. Of approximately 150,000 clones listed, roughly 94% are singletons. The sequence derives from an adult who received the AZD1222 COVID-19 vaccine. This specimen was peripheral blood, taken 28 days after the second AZD1222 dose. The chain recombines TRBV7-9 with TRBJ2-7; D possibly matches TRBD1 or TRBD2 (5 bases each). The CDR3, as DNA: TGTGCCAGCAGCTTATACGGGGCCCACGAGCAGTACTTC. Amino acids: CASSLYGAHEQYF.